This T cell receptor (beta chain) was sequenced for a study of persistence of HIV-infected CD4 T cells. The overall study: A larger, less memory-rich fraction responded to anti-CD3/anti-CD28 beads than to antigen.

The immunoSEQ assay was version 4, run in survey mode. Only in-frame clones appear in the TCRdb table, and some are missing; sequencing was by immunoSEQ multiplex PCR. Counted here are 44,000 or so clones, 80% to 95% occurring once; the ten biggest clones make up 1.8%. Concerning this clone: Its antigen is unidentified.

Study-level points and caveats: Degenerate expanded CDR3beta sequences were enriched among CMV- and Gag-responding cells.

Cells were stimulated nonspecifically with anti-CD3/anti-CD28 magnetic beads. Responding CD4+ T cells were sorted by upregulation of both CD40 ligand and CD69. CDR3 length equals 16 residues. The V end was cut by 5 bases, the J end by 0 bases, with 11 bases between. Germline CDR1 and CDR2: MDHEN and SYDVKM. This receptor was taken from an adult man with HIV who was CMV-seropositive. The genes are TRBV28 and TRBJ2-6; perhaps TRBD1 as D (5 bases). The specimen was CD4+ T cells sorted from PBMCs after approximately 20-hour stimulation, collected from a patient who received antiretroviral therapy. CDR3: CASSPSGFSGANVLTF. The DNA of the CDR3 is TGTGCCAGCAGTCCCTCAGGGTTCTCTGGGGCCAACGTCCTGACTTTC.